Sequencing of this TCR beta chain was carried out in a study of OX40 agonist ivuxolimab in advanced cancers. Only in-frame clones appear in the TCRdb table, and some are missing; sequencing was by immunoSEQ multiplex PCR. This table has some 40,000 clones, roughly 92% appearing once. CDR1 is MDHEN and CDR2 is SYDVKM in the germline V gene. Between the trimmed V and J ends, which lost 5 bases and 0 bases, there was a span of 5 bases. The CDR3 is 12 residues long. This clonotype was sampled from an adult with an advanced solid tumor such as melanoma, head and neck, liver or kidney cancer. The chain recombines TRBV28 with TRBJ2-7; D gene unclear. The specimen comprised CD4+ or CD8+ T cells sorted from blood, sampled in a trial of the OX40 agonist ivuxolimab. The chain's CDR3 is CASSVFSYEQYF. The CDR3 coding sequence is TGTGCCAGCAGTGTTTTCTCCTACGAGCAGTACTTC.